Following are 22 T cell receptor beta chains from one sample sequenced in a study of CD8 T cells in ankylosing spondylitis. Using its own MiXCR run on the 5' RACE reads, TCRdb lists one record per CDR3 protein. Of approximately 300,000 distinct CDR3 sequences detected, around 19% appear once; the ten largest clones hold 7.8%. Sequencing was carried out using blood, either unsorted or a sorted T cell fraction (not recorded which). The receptors come from a male donor with ankylosing spondylitis or in good health (not recorded which).

The chain employs TRBV29-1 and TRBJ2-3; either TRBD1 or TRBD2 may supply D (5 bases each). Germline lookup yields CDR1 SQVTM and CDR2 ANQGSEA. The CDR3 extends over 10 amino acids. The CDR3 DNA reads TGCGGGGGAGACACAGATACGCAGTATTTT. Translation gives CGGDTDTQYF.

V usage is TRBV5-1 and J usage is TRBJ2-2; no reliable D call. V was shortened by 0 bases and J by 3 bases, with 6 bases between the two germline ends. The CDR3 spans 14 residues. The germline gives CDR1 SGHRS, CDR2 YFSETQ. The CDR3 reads CASSLEAHTGELFF. The DNA for the CDR3 is TGCGCCAGCAGCTTGGAGGCCCACACCGGGGAGCTGTTTTTT.

The gene calls are TRBV6-1 and TRBJ2-1; possibly TRBD1 for D (5 bases). Germline loops: CDR1 MNHNS, CDR2 SASEGT. Trimming shortened V by 2 bases and J by 3 bases, and 14 bases separated the two germline ends. CDR3 length: 16 amino acids. CDR3 region: CASSEHPGFGYNEQFF. CDR3 in DNA: TGTGCCAGCAGTGAACACCCAGGGTTCGGCTACAATGAGCAGTTCTTC.

This clonotype came up a few times. J is TRBJ2-1 and V is TRBV6-2 or TRBV6-3, with 9 bases fitting TRBD2. J lost 6 bases, V lost 5 bases, and 8 bases had no gene match. The germline gives CDR1 MNHEY, CDR2 SVGEGT. The CDR3 spans 15 residues. CDR3 in DNA: TGTGCCAGCAGTAGAGCGGGAGGAAAATTCAATGAGCAGTTCTTC. Translating gives CASSRAGGKFNEQFF.

This sequence joins TRBV29-1 and TRBJ1-5, with 9 nucleotides matching TRBD1. Germline CDR1 is SQVTM and CDR2 is ANQGSEA. The CDR3 is made up of 16 amino acids. With V trimmed by 4 bases and J by 3 bases, 10 bases remained unmatched. CDR3 region: CSVGDREKGYNQPQHF. The CDR3 coding sequence is TGCAGCGTTGGGGACAGGGAGAAAGGATACAATCAGCCCCAGCATTTT.

This clonotype was counted a few times. The CDR3 reads CASSLRGMKFANTGELFF. The CDR3 nucleotides are TGTGCCAGCAGCTTACGGGGGATGAAGTTCGCGAACACCGGGGAGCTGTTTTTT. V is TRBV7-3 and J is TRBJ2-2; the D gene is possibly TRBD2 (6 bases). With 2 bases removed from V and 0 bases from J, the gap between germline ends came to 16 bases. CDR3 length: 18 residues. Per the germline V gene, CDR1 is SGHTA and CDR2 is FQGTGA.

The V and J genes are TRBV29-1 and TRBJ2-2, with D uncertain. This CDR3 contains 10 residues. CDR1 is SQVTM, CDR2 ANQGSEA, per germline. V was pared by 6 bases and J by 8 bases, with 7 bases between. CDR3 in DNA: TGCAGCGTCCGGGCTGGGGAGCTGTTTTTT. As protein: CSVRAGELFF.

V gene TRBV5-1 combines with J gene TRBJ2-1, with 7 bases aligning to TRBD1. Trimming took 3 bases from V and 2 from J; bases not matched to a gene: 8. The V gene's germline CDR1 is SGHRS and CDR2 YFSETQ. The CDR3 is 16 amino acids. CDR3 sequence reads: CASSWTGTAPYNEQFF. The CDR3 bases are TGCGCCAGCAGCTGGACGGGGACAGCCCCCTACAATGAGCAGTTCTTC.

This chain links TRBV12-3 or TRBV12-4 with TRBJ2-1; TRBD2 matches at 8 bases. The length of the CDR3 is 15 residues. The V gene end was trimmed by 6 bases and the J gene end by 3 bases; junction bases not matched to a gene: 7. The CDR3 DNA reads as TGTGCCAGCAGCCGAAGCGGGGGAGGCTACAATGAGCAGTTCTTC. Translated: CASSRSGGGYNEQFF.

This clonotype has a handful of counts. The V gene is TRBV20-1, the J gene TRBJ2-7; 7 bases match TRBD2. CDR3 size: 14 residues. After removal of 7 bases from V and 4 bases from J, the junction contained 13 bases not matched to a gene. From germline, CDR1 is DFQATT and CDR2 SNEGSKA (reference sequence). The CDR3 sequence: CSVERREGLYEQYV. CDR3 nucleotides: TGCAGTGTCGAGAGGAGGGAGGGCCTTTACGAGCAGTACGTC.

This clonotype was observed a few times. V gene TRBV9 combines with J gene TRBJ2-3; TRBD1 or TRBD2 may be the D gene (5 bases each). This CDR3 has 16 residues. Trimming cost V 4 bases and J 5 bases, with 20 bases left between them. Looked up from germline, CDR1 is SGDLS and CDR2 is YYNGEE. In DNA, the CDR3 is TGTGCCAGCAGCTCGGGACCGACAAGAGGGGAAGATACGCAGTATTTT. Protein sequence: CASSSGPTRGEDTQYF.

This clonotype appeared a few times. This chain connects TRBV9 to TRBJ2-3; 10 bases align to TRBD2. J was trimmed by 5 bases and V by 2 bases; bases with no gene match: 8. The CDR3 loop spans 16 amino acids. Germline CDR1 is SGDLS and CDR2 is YYNGEE. The CDR3 sequence is CASSVGSGGGGDTQYF. The CDR3 bases are TGTGCCAGCAGCGTTGGGAGCGGGGGGGGAGGAGATACGCAGTATTTT.

J is TRBJ1-4 and V is TRBV6-6; 8 bases line up with TRBD1. V trimming: 2 bases; J trimming: 1 base; junction bases outside the gene matches: 3. Germline V gene lookup returns CDR1 MNHNY and CDR2 SVGAGI (reference sequence). The CDR3 sequence is 16 residues long. CDR3 bases: TGTGCCAGCAGTTACGGCGGACAGGGAACTAATGAAAAACTGTTTTTT. Translated, it gives CASSYGGQGTNEKLFF.

This chain joins TRBV21-1 and TRBJ1-1; TRBD1 is taken as the D call from the table, unchecked against the DNA. TRBV21-1 is a listed pseudogene. This CDR3 has 16 amino acids. The CDR3 DNA sequence: TGTGCCAGCAGCAAAGAGAATCCCCGACAGGACACTGAAGCTTTCTTT. This codes for CASSKENPRQDTEAFF.

This clonotype was found many times. The chain carries TRBV10-3 and TRBJ2-7, with D hard to call. This CDR3 is built from 14 residues. Trimming pared 3 bases from V and 2 bases from J, leaving 11 bases between. Germline V gene data show CDR1 as ENHRY and CDR2 as SYGVKD. This chain's CDR3 is CAISDMGETYEQYV. The CDR3 DNA sequence: TGTGCCATCAGTGATATGGGCGAAACCTACGAGCAGTACGTC.

V gene TRBV2 combines with J gene TRBJ2-7, with D tentatively TRBD1 or TRBD2 (5 bases each). CDR3 length equals 14 residues. The germline V gene encodes CDR1 SNHLY and CDR2 FYNNEI. Trimming removed 4 bases at V and 6 bases at J, with 16 bases between. CDR3 sequence reads: CASSGGGLVSEQYV. CDR3 bases: TGTGCCAGCAGTGGTGGGGGTCTCGTATCCGAGCAGTACGTC.

The J gene is TRBJ1-2, the V gene TRBV20-1; D is unclear. Trimming cost V 5 bases and J 0 bases, with 13 bases left between them. Per germline, CDR1 DFQATT and CDR2 SNEGSKA (reference sequence). The CDR3 runs 14 residues. The chain's CDR3 is CSAPPGIANYGYTF. CDR3 sequence (DNA): TGCAGTGCTCCCCCGGGAATAGCTAACTATGGCTACACCTTC.

This clonotype has only a few counts. The J gene is TRBJ2-4, the V gene TRBV5-6; D is tentatively TRBD1 or TRBD2 (5 bases each). The CDR3 length is 13 residues. Trimming took off 3 bases at V and 8 bases at J, with 12 bases between the two ends. Germline CDR1 reads SGHDT; CDR2 reads YYEEEE. The CDR3 coding sequence is TGTGCCAGCAGCTCCACTAGGGGTGACATTCAGTACTTC. This translates into CASSSTRGDIQYF.

Turning to this clonotype: A much larger clone lies one base from this, so it may be a read error. The chain has TRBV27 and TRBJ1-4; D may be TRBD1 (6 bases). The CDR3 consists of 12 residues. The ends were cut back, 10 bases at V and 10 bases at J, with 16 bases in the middle. Germline CDR1 reads MNHEY; CDR2 reads SMNVEV (reference sequence). CDR3 bases: TGTGCCAACCGTGGGGAGGGGGGAAAACTGTTTTTT. Protein: CANRGEGGKLFF.

The V and J genes are TRBV12-3 or TRBV12-4 and TRBJ2-2; TRBD2 matches at 10 bases. This CDR3 has 16 residues. J lost 6 bases, V lost 0 bases, and 4 bases had no gene match. The CDR3 region is CASSLAQRGGSGELFF. CDR3 nucleotides: TGTGCCAGCAGTTTAGCCCAGCGGGGGGGCTCCGGGGAGCTGTTTTTT.

This clonotype was seen only a few times. The rearrangement uses TRBV4-1 and TRBJ2-1; 10 nucleotides line up with TRBD1. J lost 8 bases, V lost 5 bases, and 6 bases had no gene match. This CDR3 spans 14 amino acids. Germline assignment: CDR1 MGHRA and CDR2 YSYEKL. In DNA, the CDR3 is TGCGCCAGCAGCGCCGGGACAGGGGTGTATGAGCAGTTCTTC. Translated: CASSAGTGVYEQFF.

The rearrangement links TRBV20-1 to TRBJ2-1; D not resolved. Germline V gene sequence: CDR1 DFQATT, CDR2 SNEGSKA (reference sequence). The CDR3 sequence is 15 residues long. Trimming took off 0 bases at V and 6 bases at J, with 15 bases between the two ends. The CDR3 bases are TGCAGTGCTAGAGATATAAGGCAAGATAGCAATGAGCAGTTCTTC. Protein product: CSARDIRQDSNEQFF.